These T cell receptor beta chains were read from a single sample in a study of T cells after yellow fever vaccination. Each CDR3 protein is one row after TCRdb ran MiXCR on the 5' RACE reads. Seen here are about 330,000 distinct CDR3 sequences, approximately 4% observed once, and the top ten hold 20% to 25%. The sample in question was PBMCs, obtained 5 days after the yellow fever booster vaccination. All receptors derive from a man younger than 35 who received the YFV17D yellow fever vaccine. The CDR3 runs from the conserved cysteine through the conserved F or W. The order of the fields is D gene, J gene, clone size, V gene, CDR3 protein, CDR3 DNA. D genes are given only for firm matches. Where a row states a size, it is once, few, many or the class of an expanded clone; other rows omit it.

d_gene: TRBD2
j_gene: TRBJ2-7
abundance: once
v_gene: TRBV7-8
CDR3aa: CASSSARGGDFRQYF
CDR3nt: TGTGCCAGCAGTTCCGCCCGCGGGGGGGACTTCCGGCAGTACTTC

d_gene: NA
j_gene: TRBJ1-6
abundance: few
v_gene: TRBV6-2/TRBV6-3
CDR3aa: CASSYDRKGYDSPLHF
CDR3nt: TGTGCCAGCAGTTACGACCGAAAAGGGTATGATTCACCCCTCCACTTT

d_gene: NA
j_gene: TRBJ2-3
abundance: NA
v_gene: TRBV7-8
CDR3aa: CASSLVALQILVDTQYF
CDR3nt: TGTGCCAGCAGCTTGGTGGCCCTCCAAATATTGGTAGATACGCAGTATTTT

d_gene: NA
j_gene: TRBJ2-6
abundance: many
v_gene: TRBV18
CDR3aa: CASSPRDSGANVLTF
CDR3nt: TGTGCCAGCTCACCAAGGGACTCTGGGGCCAACGTCCTGACTTTC

d_gene: NA
j_gene: TRBJ2-5
abundance: NA
v_gene: TRBV5-1
CDR3aa: CASSYYLRGETQYF
CDR3nt: TGCGCCAGCAGCTACTATCTACGAGGGGAGACCCAGTACTTC

d_gene: NA
j_gene: TRBJ2-7
abundance: many
v_gene: TRBV7-8
CDR3aa: CASSQLVGQIYEQYF
CDR3nt: TGTGCCAGCAGTCAGCTAGTGGGACAAATCTACGAGCAGTACTTC

d_gene: NA
j_gene: TRBJ2-2
abundance: NA
v_gene: TRBV9
CDR3aa: CASSVRGDGAGELFF
CDR3nt: TGTGCCAGCAGCGTGAGAGGGGACGGGGCCGGGGAGCTGTTTTTT

d_gene: NA
j_gene: TRBJ1-6
abundance: NA
v_gene: TRBV7-6
CDR3aa: CASSFSGTDNSPLHF
CDR3nt: TGTGCCAGCAGCTTTTCTGGGACCGACAATTCACCCCTCCACTTT

d_gene: TRBD1
j_gene: TRBJ1-2
abundance: few
v_gene: TRBV5-1
CDR3aa: CASSLAPGTGGGNGYTF
CDR3nt: TGCGCCAGCAGCTTGGCCCCCGGGACAGGGGGAGGAAATGGCTACACCTTC

d_gene: NA
j_gene: TRBJ2-7
abundance: NA
v_gene: TRBV27
CDR3aa: CASGTGSYEQYF
CDR3nt: TGTGCCAGCGGGACGGGATCCTACGAGCAGTACTTC

d_gene: TRBD1
j_gene: TRBJ2-1
abundance: NA
v_gene: TRBV28
CDR3aa: CASSLFPGQGFYEQFF
CDR3nt: TGTGCCAGCAGTTTATTTCCGGGACAGGGGTTTTATGAGCAGTTCTTC

d_gene: NA
j_gene: TRBJ1-1
abundance: few
v_gene: TRBV2
CDR3aa: CASRDRAMNTEAFF
CDR3nt: TGTGCCAGCAGGGACAGAGCTATGAACACTGAAGCTTTCTTT

d_gene: TRBD1
j_gene: TRBJ2-3
abundance: few
v_gene: TRBV20-1
CDR3aa: CSAGDRAFTDTQYF
CDR3nt: TGCAGTGCTGGGGACAGGGCGTTCACAGATACGCAGTATTTT

d_gene: TRBD2
j_gene: TRBJ2-1
abundance: NA
v_gene: TRBV4-2
CDR3aa: CASSQDLRGEGSEQFF
CDR3nt: TGTGCCAGCAGCCAAGATCTGCGGGGGGAAGGTAGTGAGCAGTTCTTC

d_gene: NA
j_gene: TRBJ2-1
abundance: many
v_gene: TRBV5-1
CDR3aa: CASSLGGEDYNEQFF
CDR3nt: TGCGCCAGCAGCTTGGGGGGAGAGGATTACAATGAGCAGTTCTTC

d_gene: NA
j_gene: TRBJ1-1
abundance: many
v_gene: TRBV18
CDR3aa: CASSPGVTEAFF
CDR3nt: TGTGCCAGCTCACCAGGGGTCACTGAAGCTTTCTTT

d_gene: NA
j_gene: TRBJ2-1
abundance: many
v_gene: TRBV4-2
CDR3aa: CASSPTSGGRPNEQFF
CDR3nt: TGTGCCAGCAGCCCCACCTCTGGGGGGAGGCCGAATGAGCAGTTCTTC

d_gene: TRBD1
j_gene: TRBJ2-1
abundance: NA
v_gene: TRBV4-1
CDR3aa: CASSFRPGQGRHNEQFF
CDR3nt: TGCGCCAGCAGCTTTAGACCCGGACAGGGAAGACACAATGAGCAGTTCTTC

d_gene: NA
j_gene: TRBJ1-1
abundance: NA
v_gene: TRBV18
CDR3aa: CASSRRLPEGAFF
CDR3nt: TGTGCCAGCTCCCGCCGACTGCCGGAGGGAGCTTTCTTT

d_gene: NA
j_gene: TRBJ2-1
abundance: few
v_gene: TRBV7-3
CDR3aa: CASSLRADRRYNEQFF
CDR3nt: TGTGCCAGCAGCTTAAGGGCCGACAGAAGATACAATGAGCAGTTCTTC

d_gene: NA
j_gene: TRBJ2-1
abundance: many
v_gene: TRBV5-1
CDR3aa: CASSPPSSYNEQFF
CDR3nt: TGCGCCAGCAGCCCCCCCAGCTCCTACAATGAGCAGTTCTTC

d_gene: TRBD1
j_gene: TRBJ1-1
abundance: NA
v_gene: TRBV5-5
CDR3aa: CASSYRQGQAFF
CDR3nt: TGTGCCAGCAGCTATCGACAGGGTCAAGCTTTCTTT

d_gene: NA
j_gene: TRBJ2-7
abundance: many
v_gene: TRBV27
CDR3aa: CATTPTFGVIHEQYF
CDR3nt: TGTGCCACCACTCCGACATTCGGGGTTATCCACGAGCAGTACTTC

d_gene: NA
j_gene: TRBJ1-4
abundance: NA
v_gene: TRBV7-9
CDR3aa: CASSLGTYPTNEKLFF
CDR3nt: TGTGCCAGCAGCTTAGGGACGTACCCAACTAATGAAAAACTGTTTTTT

d_gene: NA
j_gene: TRBJ2-5
abundance: once
v_gene: TRBV7-7
CDR3aa: CASSFNGGLQETQYF
CDR3nt: TGTGCCAGCAGCTTTAACGGGGGGCTCCAAGAGACCCAGTACTTC

d_gene: NA
j_gene: TRBJ1-5
abundance: few
v_gene: TRBV7-6
CDR3aa: CASSLGSHNQPQHF
CDR3nt: TGTGCCAGCAGCTTGGGTTCACACAATCAGCCCCAGCATTTT

d_gene: NA
j_gene: TRBJ2-5
abundance: many
v_gene: TRBV5-1
CDR3aa: CASSVGIRETQYF
CDR3nt: TGCGCCAGCAGCGTCGGGATCCGGGAGACCCAGTACTTC

d_gene: TRBD2
j_gene: TRBJ2-1
abundance: NA
v_gene: TRBV19
CDR3aa: CASSPSSGAYNEQFF
CDR3nt: TGTGCCAGTAGTCCCTCGAGCGGGGCCTACAATGAGCAGTTCTTC

d_gene: TRBD1
j_gene: TRBJ2-5
abundance: many
v_gene: TRBV12-5
CDR3aa: CASGSDRGHQETQYF
CDR3nt: TGTGCTAGTGGTTCGGACAGGGGACACCAAGAGACCCAGTACTTC

d_gene: TRBD2
j_gene: TRBJ2-3
abundance: NA
v_gene: TRBV9
CDR3aa: CASSVASGAGYTQYF
CDR3nt: TGTGCCAGCAGCGTAGCTAGCGGGGCCGGGTATACGCAGTATTTT

d_gene: NA
j_gene: TRBJ2-5
abundance: many
v_gene: TRBV12-3/TRBV12-4
CDR3aa: CASSPTWTKETQYF
CDR3nt: TGTGCCAGCAGTCCCACCTGGACAAAAGAGACCCAGTACTTC

d_gene: NA
j_gene: TRBJ1-1
abundance: many
v_gene: TRBV6-6
CDR3aa: CASRKGTEAFF
CDR3nt: TGTGCCAGCAGAAAGGGAACTGAAGCTTTCTTT

d_gene: NA
j_gene: TRBJ2-2
abundance: NA
v_gene: TRBV5-1
CDR3aa: CASSFGDINTGELFF
CDR3nt: TGCGCCAGCAGCTTCGGGGACATAAACACCGGGGAGCTGTTTTTT

d_gene: NA
j_gene: TRBJ1-1
abundance: NA
v_gene: TRBV5-1
CDR3aa: CASSSPGTDFEAFF
CDR3nt: TGCGCCAGCAGCTCACCCGGGACGGATTTTGAAGCTTTCTTT

d_gene: NA
j_gene: TRBJ2-3
abundance: many
v_gene: TRBV6-4
CDR3aa: CASSEGGGADTQYF
CDR3nt: TGTGCCAGCAGTGAAGGAGGGGGGGCAGATACGCAGTATTTT

d_gene: NA
j_gene: TRBJ2-3
abundance: few
v_gene: TRBV5-1
CDR3aa: CASSLLVGVSGTDTQYF
CDR3nt: TGCGCCAGCAGCTTGTTGGTGGGCGTTTCCGGCACAGATACGCAGTATTTT

d_gene: TRBD1
j_gene: TRBJ2-7
abundance: few
v_gene: TRBV12-3/TRBV12-4
CDR3aa: CASSVNRGPGEQYF
CDR3nt: TGTGCCAGCAGTGTAAACAGGGGGCCGGGCGAGCAGTACTTC

d_gene: NA
j_gene: TRBJ2-1
abundance: many
v_gene: TRBV11-2
CDR3aa: CASTIGNEQFF
CDR3nt: TGTGCCAGCACCATAGGGAATGAGCAGTTCTTC

d_gene: TRBD2
j_gene: TRBJ2-1
abundance: few
v_gene: TRBV20-1
CDR3aa: CSAKTSGGLYNEQFF
CDR3nt: TGCAGTGCTAAGACTAGCGGGGGACTCTACAATGAGCAGTTCTTC

d_gene: NA
j_gene: TRBJ2-7
abundance: few
v_gene: TRBV7-2
CDR3aa: CASSLARPGPTYEQYF
CDR3nt: TGTGCCAGCAGCTTAGCGAGGCCAGGGCCTACCTACGAGCAGTACTTC

d_gene: NA
j_gene: TRBJ2-3
abundance: few
v_gene: TRBV28
CDR3aa: CASNPQPTDTQYF
CDR3nt: TGTGCCAGCAATCCCCAGCCCACAGATACGCAGTATTTT

d_gene: TRBD1
j_gene: TRBJ2-3
abundance: many
v_gene: TRBV6-2/TRBV6-3
CDR3aa: CASTATGHDTQYF
CDR3nt: TGTGCCAGCACGGCGACAGGGCACGATACGCAGTATTTT

d_gene: NA
j_gene: TRBJ2-7
abundance: few
v_gene: TRBV28
CDR3aa: CASSNPGIAYEQYF
CDR3nt: TGTGCCAGCAGTAATCCAGGGATCGCCTACGAGCAGTACTTC

d_gene: NA
j_gene: TRBJ1-3
abundance: many
v_gene: TRBV6-6
CDR3aa: CASRADRSSGNTIYF
CDR3nt: TGTGCCAGCAGGGCCGACAGATCCTCTGGAAACACCATATATTTT

d_gene: TRBD1
j_gene: TRBJ2-4
abundance: many
v_gene: TRBV19
CDR3aa: CASQDRGLAKNIQYF
CDR3nt: TGTGCCAGCCAGGACAGGGGCTTAGCCAAAAACATTCAGTACTTC

d_gene: NA
j_gene: TRBJ2-3
abundance: NA
v_gene: TRBV29-1
CDR3aa: CSAIPSENVNTQYF
CDR3nt: TGCAGCGCAATCCCTAGCGAAAACGTGAATACGCAGTATTTT

d_gene: NA
j_gene: TRBJ2-1
abundance: few
v_gene: TRBV27
CDR3aa: CASTTDGYNEQFF
CDR3nt: TGTGCCAGCACCACGGACGGCTACAATGAGCAGTTCTTC

d_gene: TRBD2
j_gene: TRBJ2-1
abundance: many
v_gene: TRBV27
CDR3aa: CASSWGGVYNEQFF
CDR3nt: TGTGCCAGCAGTTGGGGAGGGGTCTACAATGAGCAGTTCTTC

d_gene: NA
j_gene: TRBJ2-7
abundance: NA
v_gene: TRBV20-1
CDR3aa: CSASEGTSYEQYF
CDR3nt: TGCAGTGCTAGTGAGGGAACTTCCTACGAGCAGTACTTC

d_gene: NA
j_gene: TRBJ2-3
abundance: NA
v_gene: TRBV7-2
CDR3aa: CASSLEMADTQYF
CDR3nt: TGTGCCAGCAGCTTGGAGATGGCAGATACGCAGTATTTT

d_gene: NA
j_gene: TRBJ1-6
abundance: NA
v_gene: TRBV12-3/TRBV12-4
CDR3aa: CASRSWWGFEFNSPLHF
CDR3nt: TGTGCCAGCAGGTCTTGGTGGGGCTTTGAATTTAATTCACCCCTCCACTTT

d_gene: NA
j_gene: TRBJ2-5
abundance: NA
v_gene: TRBV19
CDR3aa: CASSMVVNQETQYF
CDR3nt: TGTGCCAGTAGTATGGTAGTGAACCAAGAGACCCAGTACTTC

d_gene: TRBD1
j_gene: TRBJ1-2
abundance: many
v_gene: TRBV7-9
CDR3aa: CASSYTRQGHYGYTF
CDR3nt: TGTGCCAGCAGCTACACTCGACAGGGCCACTATGGCTACACCTTC

d_gene: TRBD2
j_gene: TRBJ2-5
abundance: few
v_gene: TRBV10-3
CDR3aa: CATRDYKTQYF
CDR3nt: TGTGCCACCCGGGACTATAAGACCCAGTACTTC

d_gene: NA
j_gene: TRBJ2-3
abundance: many
v_gene: TRBV20-1
CDR3aa: CSASIGGPSTDTQYF
CDR3nt: TGCAGTGCTTCTATCGGGGGGCCGAGCACAGATACGCAGTATTTT